This TCR beta chain is drawn from a study of blood T cell repertoires in COVID-19. Study-wide background: From the United States, Italy and Spain came samples of acute and convalescent COVID-19. Sources were T cells, B-cell-depleted T cells, or PBMCs; the material itself was cDNA or gDNA.

Seattle patient enrollment occurred during active infection, with longitudinal follow-up thereafter. Original processing methods: How many nucleated cells were present was estimated from reference gene primer amplification. Generated by immunoSEQ multiplex PCR, the TCRdb table keeps only in-frame clones and is missing some. That table furnishes V, J and clone size, whereas the DNA furnished D and trimming. The sample carries about 150,000 clones, about 85% recorded once. CDR1 and CDR2 (germline): LNHDA, SQIVND (reference sequence). V trimming: 3 bases; J trimming: 5 bases; junction bases outside the gene matches: 16. CDR3 length: 19 amino acids.

The chain carries TRBV19 and TRBJ2-3; TRBD2 matches at 11 bases. Sequencing input: peripheral blood. The TCR sequence derives from a man aged 60 to 75 with COVID-19, enrolled during active disease. The CDR3 reads CASSMNGRLSGRGGDTQYF. In DNA, the CDR3 is TGTGCCAGTAGTATGAATGGCCGGCTTAGCGGGAGGGGGGGAGATACGCAGTATTTT.